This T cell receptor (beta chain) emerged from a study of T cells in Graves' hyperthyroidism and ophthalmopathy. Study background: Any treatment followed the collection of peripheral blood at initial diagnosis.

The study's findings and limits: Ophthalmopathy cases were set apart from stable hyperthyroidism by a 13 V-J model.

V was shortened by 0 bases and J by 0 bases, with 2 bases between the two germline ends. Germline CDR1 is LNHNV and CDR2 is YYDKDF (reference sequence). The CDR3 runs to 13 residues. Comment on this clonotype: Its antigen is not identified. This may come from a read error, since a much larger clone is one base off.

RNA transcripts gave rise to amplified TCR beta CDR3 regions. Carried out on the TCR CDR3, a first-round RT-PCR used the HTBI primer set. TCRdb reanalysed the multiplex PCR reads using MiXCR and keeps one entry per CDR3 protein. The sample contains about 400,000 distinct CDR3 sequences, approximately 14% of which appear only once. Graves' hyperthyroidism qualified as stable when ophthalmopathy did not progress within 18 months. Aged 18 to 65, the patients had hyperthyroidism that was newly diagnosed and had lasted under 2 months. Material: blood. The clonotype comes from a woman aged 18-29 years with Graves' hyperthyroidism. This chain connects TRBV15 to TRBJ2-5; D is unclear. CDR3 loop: CATSRDDQETQYF. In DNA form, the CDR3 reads TGTGCCACCAGCAGAGATGACCAAGAGACCCAGTACTTC. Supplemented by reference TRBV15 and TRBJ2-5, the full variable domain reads DAMVIQNPRYQVTQFGKPVTLSCSQTLNHNVMYWYQQKSSQAPKLLFHYYDKDFNNEADTPDNFQSRRPNTSFCFLDIRSPGLGDTAMYLCATSRDDQETQYFGPGTRLLVL.